Listed here are 13 T cell receptor beta chains from one sample, sequenced in a study of shared clonotypes between healthy human individuals (TCRdb year 2020). The library was built by means of the immunoSEQ multiplex PCR assay. Not all clones reach the TCRdb copy of this immuneACCESS table, which keeps in-frame sequences only. Checked studies attribute under half of the gap to unresolved V genes and leave the rest unexplained. The sample contains fewer than 550,000 clones, approximately 79% of them found a single time. The ten most abundant clones make up under 15% of the sample. Sequencing input: PBMCs. The receptors stem from a woman between 40 and 55 years old in good health. Some clones in this sample may be carry-over from other donors' samples.

The chain joins TRBV11-2 to TRBJ2-6; the D gene is possibly TRBD1 (6 bases). The germline gives CDR1 SGHAT, CDR2 FQNNGV. V shed 5 bases and J shed 0 bases, with 17 bases lying between them. This CDR3 has 18 residues. The CDR3 DNA reads TGTGCCAGCAGCCCGCTTTTGGGACAAAGCTCTGGGGCCAACGTCCTGACTTTC. It specifies CASSPLLGQSSGANVLTF.

This clone appeared a few times. The chain combines TRBV5-4 with TRBJ2-5; maybe TRBD2 (5 bases). The CDR3 covers 13 residues. Germline V gene sequence: CDR1 SGHNT, CDR2 YYREEE (reference sequence). Trimming pared 0 bases from V and 5 bases from J, leaving 8 bases between. The CDR3 region is CASSLEGVETQYF. The CDR3 coding sequence is TGTGCCAGCAGCTTGGAGGGAGTCGAGACCCAGTACTTC.

Note on this clone: The identical CDR3 is also encoded by other nucleotide sequences in the sample. This chain connects TRBV7-2 to TRBJ2-7; a weak D match, TRBD2 (5 bases). V was clipped by 0 bases and J by 3 bases, with 6 bases between them. This CDR3 has 13 residues. CDR1 is SGHTA, CDR2 FQGNSA, per germline. The CDR3 DNA reads as TGTGCCAGCAGCTTAGCGGGAGTCTACGAGCAGTACTTC. Translating gives CASSLAGVYEQYF. The variable domain in full, completed from reference TRBV7-2 and TRBJ2-7, reads GAGVSQSPSNKVTEKGKDVELRCDPISGHTALYWYRQSLGQGLEFLIYFQGNSAPDKSGLPSDRFSAERTGGSVSTLTIQRTQQEDSAVYLCASSLAGVYEQYFGPGTRLTVT.

The V call is TRBV5-1, the J call TRBJ2-7; 7 bases agree with TRBD2. Germline-derived CDR1 and CDR2 are SGHRS and YFSETQ. This CDR3 has 14 amino acids. V dropped 2 bases and J dropped 3; count of bases not matched to a gene: 5. The CDR3 region has the DNA TGCGCCAGCAGCTTCGCGGGAGCGGTCTACGAGCAGTACTTC. Residues: CASSFAGAVYEQYF.

This clone turned up a few times. The chain employs TRBV29-1 and TRBJ2-7, with 9 bases fitting TRBD2. The CDR3 length is 13 residues. J gave up 4 bases and V 7 bases, and 8 bases lay outside the gene matches. CDR1 SQVTM and CDR2 ANQGSEA come from the germline V gene. Written as DNA, the CDR3 is TGCAGCGCTTTAGCGGGAGCGGAGTACGAGCAGTACTTC. It is translated as CSALAGAEYEQYF.

The chain recombines TRBV2 with TRBJ2-3; 11 bases agree with TRBD2. With V trimmed by 6 bases and J by 4 bases, 9 bases remained unmatched. The CDR3 extends over 16 amino acids. Germline-derived CDR1 and CDR2 are SNHLY and FYNNEI. The CDR3 protein is CASRHLAGGPADTQYF. CDR3 coding DNA: TGTGCCAGCAGGCATTTAGCGGGAGGGCCGGCAGATACGCAGTATTTT.

The chain combines TRBV18 with TRBJ1-4, with 8 bases identical to TRBD1. The CDR3 is 15 amino acids. J lost 6 bases, V lost 3 bases, and 6 bases had no gene match. CDR1 is KGHSH and CDR2 is LQKENI in the germline V gene. CDR3 sequence reads: CASSPNQGADEKLFF. CDR3 nucleotides: TGTGCCAGCTCACCGAATCAGGGGGCGGATGAAAAACTGTTTTTT.

This clone was found many times. The chain carries TRBV7-2 and TRBJ1-2; D uncertain. This CDR3 region has 13 residues. Per germline, CDR1 SGHTA and CDR2 FQGNSA. V was pared by 7 bases and J by 8 bases, with 17 bases between. The CDR3, as DNA: TGTGCCAGCACCGAAGACCCTCTGGGGGGCTACACCTTC. It translates to CASTEDPLGGYTF.

The J gene is TRBJ1-2, the V gene TRBV19; D is unresolved. The CDR3 covers 14 residues. Germline V gene data show CDR1 as LNHDA and CDR2 as SQIVND (reference sequence). Trimming shortened V by 2 bases and J by 5 bases, and 12 bases separated the two germline ends. CDR3 residues: CASSIRQNLYGYTF. CDR3 DNA: TGTGCCAGTAGTATAAGGCAGAATCTATATGGCTACACCTTC.

The chain is built from TRBV25-1 and TRBJ1-6; 12 nucleotides line up with TRBD1. J gave up 8 bases and V 3 bases, and 5 bases lay outside the gene matches. The CDR3 is 16 residues long. Germline CDR1 reads MGHDK; CDR2 reads SYGVNS. The CDR3 nucleotides read TGTGCCAGCAGTGAGCCCGGGACAGGGGGCGATTCACCCCTCCACTTT. This translates into CASSEPGTGGDSPLHF.

The gene calls are TRBV28 and TRBJ1-3; tentative D call: TRBD1 (5 bases). Trimming removed 6 bases from V and 2 bases from J, with 11 bases in between. CDR3 size: 14 residues. Per germline, CDR1 MDHEN and CDR2 SYDVKM. CDR3 in amino acids: CASRMQGTGNTIYF. The CDR3 bases are TGTGCCAGCAGAATGCAGGGAACTGGAAACACCATATATTTT.

Turning to this clone: This may stem from a read error, because a much larger clone lies one nucleotide away. J is TRBJ1-5 and V is TRBV28; D is undetermined. CDR3 length: 12 residues. CDR1 is MDHEN and CDR2 is SYDVKM in the germline V gene. CDR3 loop: CASSGWNQSQHF. As DNA, the CDR3 is TGTGCCAGCTCGGGGTGGAATCAGTCCCAGCATTTT.

This sequence joins TRBV2 and TRBJ2-1, with TRBD2 matching 13 bases. Germline V lookup: CDR1 SNHLY, CDR2 FYNNEI. V lost 8 bases, J lost 5 bases, and 0 bases stayed unmatched. CDR3 length: 13 residues. CDR3 sequence (DNA): TGTGCCAGCGGACTAGCGGGAGACAATGAGCAGTTCTTC. This codes for CASGLAGDNEQFF.